This TCR beta chain was identified in a study of CD8 T cells in Susac syndrome. Study-wide findings and caveats: The study recognized that the number of individuals in its TCR sequencing and HLA analysis was relatively small.

The CDR3 is made up of 20 amino acids. Deletions cut 8 bases from V and 1 base from J, with 30 bases between. CDR1 is MDHEN, CDR2 SYDVKM, per germline. When the RNA was reverse transcribed, random hexamers were used with an input of roughly 0.5 to 1 ug. The authors amplified TCR beta CDR3 across 54 Vbeta and 13 Jbeta using immunoSEQ multiplex PCR. MiXCR, applied by TCRdb to the immunoSEQ multiplex PCR reads, yields one record per CDR3 protein. The sample yields about 180,000 distinct CDR3 sequences, about 95% seen once. As to this clonotype: Its antigen remains unknown.

TEMRA cells were FACS-enriched and CD8+ and CD4+ T cells negatively isolated. The sequence came from a human donor with multiple sclerosis. V gene TRBV28 combines with J gene TRBJ1-5, with D unclear. Sequenced sample: CD8+ T cells from PBMCs. The CDR3 nucleotides read TGTGCCAGCGACCCTCCATCCGCCCCAGGCTTCAGAAGGAGCAATCAGCCCCAGCATTTT. Amino acid sequence: CASDPPSAPGFRRSNQPQHF.